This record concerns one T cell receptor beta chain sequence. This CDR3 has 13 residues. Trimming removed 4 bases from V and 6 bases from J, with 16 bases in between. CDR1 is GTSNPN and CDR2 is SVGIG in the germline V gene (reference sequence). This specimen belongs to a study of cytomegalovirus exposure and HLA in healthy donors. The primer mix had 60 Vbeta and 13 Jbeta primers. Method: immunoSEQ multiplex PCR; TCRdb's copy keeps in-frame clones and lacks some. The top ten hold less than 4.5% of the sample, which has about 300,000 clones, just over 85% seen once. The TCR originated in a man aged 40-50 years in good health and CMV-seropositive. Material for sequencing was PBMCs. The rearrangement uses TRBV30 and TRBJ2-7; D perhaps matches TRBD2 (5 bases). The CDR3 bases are TGTGCCTGGACCCTTGATCCGGGGTTCGAGCAGTACTTC. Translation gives CAWTLDPGFEQYF.